Below are 15 T cell receptor beta chains sequenced from a single sample in a study of shared clonotypes between healthy human individuals. The repertoire was sequenced with immunoSEQ multiplex PCR; TCRdb's copy has only in-frame clones and lacks some. The sample yields more than 400,000 clones, roughly 95% seen once. The sample taken for sequencing was naive CD4+ T cells sorted from blood. Subset given: CD45RA+ positively selected. The receptors stem from a woman aged 30 to 39 in good health.

This rearrangement joins TRBV5-1 to TRBJ1-4; D gene unclear. V shed 3 bases and J shed 4 bases, with 10 bases lying between them. Germline CDR1 and CDR2: SGHRS and YFSETQ. This CDR3 region has 14 residues. The CDR3 sequence is CASSSGRDNEKLFF. In DNA, the CDR3 is TGCGCCAGCAGCTCTGGGCGAGATAATGAAAAACTGTTTTTT.

This chain links TRBV7-9 with TRBJ1-1, with TRBD1 identical over 7 bases. Losses at the gene ends were 4 bases for V and 0 bases for J; bases not matched to a gene: 11. The CDR3 sequence is 17 residues long. From germline, CDR1 is SEHNR and CDR2 FQNEAQ (reference sequence). The CDR3 DNA reads as TGTGCCAGCAGCTCCCGTAGAGGGGGCCTCGTGAACACTGAAGCTTTCTTT. This translates into CASSSRRGGLVNTEAFF.

The rearrangement links TRBV5-4 to TRBJ1-3; no clear D gene. CDR3 length: 13 residues. The germline V gene has CDR1 SGHNT and CDR2 YYREEE (reference sequence). The V and J ends lost 4 bases and 0 bases respectively, with 5 bases between them. In nucleotides, the CDR3 is TGTGCCAGCAGCCTTCTCTCTGGAAACACCATATATTTT. This encodes CASSLLSGNTIYF.

The chain combines TRBV30 with TRBJ1-1; D is uncertain. Germline V gene lookup returns CDR1 GTSNPN and CDR2 SVGIG (reference sequence). The CDR3 length is 11 residues. The ends were cut back, 2 bases at V and 5 bases at J, with 6 bases in the middle. The CDR3 sequence is CAWSMGTEAFF. The CDR3 bases are TGTGCCTGGAGTATGGGGACTGAAGCTTTCTTT.

This chain joins TRBV4-1 and TRBJ1-1; 8 bases align to TRBD1. V dropped 0 bases and J dropped 5; count of bases not matched to a gene: 8. Germline V lookup: CDR1 MGHRA, CDR2 YSYEKL. The CDR3 length is 16 residues. CDR3 sequence (DNA): TGCGCCAGCAGCCAAGAGCCCCGGACAGGGCGGACTGAAGCTTTCTTT. This sequence encodes CASSQEPRTGRTEAFF.

The chain links TRBV19 to TRBJ1-5; no reliable D call. The CDR3 is 12 residues long. V shed 5 bases and J shed 5 bases, with 7 bases lying between them. The V gene's germline CDR1 is LNHDA and CDR2 SQIVND (reference sequence). For the CDR3, the DNA is TGTGCCAGTAGTCCCCTGGATCAGCCCCAGCATTTT. Its translation is CASSPLDQPQHF.

V gene TRBV6-5 combines with J gene TRBJ2-7; possible D gene TRBD1, 5 bases. CDR1 MNHEY and CDR2 SVGAGI come from the germline V gene. The ends were cut back, 0 bases at V and 3 bases at J, with 12 bases in the middle. The length of the CDR3 is 15 residues. The CDR3 sequence: CASSYSAGQGYEQYF. The CDR3 DNA sequence: TGTGCCAGCAGTTACTCAGCAGGTCAGGGCTACGAGCAGTACTTC.

This chain joins TRBV2 and TRBJ1-5; unclear D gene. V lost 8 bases and J 5 bases, leaving 13 bases between the germline ends. Germline values: CDR1 SNHLY, CDR2 FYNNEI. The CDR3 spans 13 residues. The CDR3 region is CASESDVDQPQHF. The CDR3 DNA reads as TGTGCCAGCGAATCGGACGTGGATCAGCCCCAGCATTTT.

The CDR3 nucleotides are TGCGCCAGCAGTGCCTTGGGGGGCATTACAGATACGCAGTATTTT. Protein product: CASSALGGITDTQYF. The V gene is TRBV10-2, the J gene TRBJ2-3; D tentatively reads TRBD1 or TRBD2 (6 bases each). Germline CDR1 WSHSY, CDR2 SAAADI. V was trimmed by 4 bases and J by 3 bases, leaving 14 bases between them. CDR3 length equals 15 residues.

The chain links TRBV28 to TRBJ2-7; either TRBD1 or TRBD2 may supply D (6 bases each). This CDR3 is built from 15 residues. Trimming shortened V by 1 base and J by 4 bases, and 14 bases separated the two germline ends. Germline V CDR1 and CDR2: MDHEN, SYDVKM. The CDR3 sequence is CASSLFAGHQYEQYF. The CDR3 region has the DNA TGTGCCAGCAGTTTATTTGCGGGACACCAGTACGAGCAGTACTTC.

The V gene is TRBV11-1, the J gene TRBJ2-1, with D unclear. This CDR3 is 14 amino acids long. Per the germline V gene, CDR1 is SGHAT and CDR2 is FQDESV (reference sequence). V lost 3 bases to trimming and J lost 3 bases, with 9 bases between them. The CDR3, as DNA: TGTGCCAGCAGCTTCGGCTCAGTCTACAATGAGCAGTTCTTC. This codes for CASSFGSVYNEQFF. Drawing the rest from reference TRBV11-1 and TRBJ2-1, the complete variable domain is EAEVAQSPRYKITEKSQAVAFWCDPISGHATLYWYRQILGQGPELLVQFQDESVVDDSQLPKDRFSAERLKGVDSTLKIQPAELGDSAMYLCASSFGSVYNEQFFGPGTRLTVL.

The chain combines TRBV12-5 with TRBJ2-7, with 11 bases lining up with TRBD1. CDR3 size: 15 residues. Germline V gene data show CDR1 as LGHNT and CDR2 as FRNRAP. With 2 bases clipped from V and 6 bases from J, the junction kept 6 bases outside the gene matches. CDR3 in amino acids: CASGLFWDRGCEQYF. CDR3 in DNA: TGTGCTAGTGGTTTGTTTTGGGACAGGGGGTGCGAGCAGTACTTC.

J is TRBJ2-7 and V is TRBV19; possible D gene TRBD2, 5 bases. This CDR3 contains 15 residues. Between the trimmed V and J ends, which lost 2 bases and 0 bases, there was a span of 11 bases. From germline, CDR1 is LNHDA and CDR2 SQIVND (reference sequence). CDR3 residues: CASSINGGPSYEQYF. The CDR3 region has the DNA TGTGCCAGTAGTATAAACGGAGGACCCTCCTACGAGCAGTACTTC.

The genes are TRBV5-1 and TRBJ1-2; the D gene is possibly TRBD1 (5 bases). Deletions cut 5 bases from V and 8 bases from J, with 22 bases between. CDR1 and CDR2 (germline): SGHRS, YFSETQ. This CDR3 is built from 15 residues. CDR3 in amino acids: CASRVAADRGGGYTF. CDR3 bases: TGCGCCAGCAGGGTGGCTGCTGACAGAGGTGGAGGCTACACCTTC.

The chain employs TRBV5-1 and TRBJ1-2, with D uncertain. Germline V CDR1 and CDR2: SGHRS, YFSETQ. V shed 4 bases and J shed 4 bases, with 20 bases lying between them. This CDR3 comprises 16 residues. CDR3 sequence reads: CASSHTSRRSGYGYTF. Written as DNA, the CDR3 is TGCGCCAGCAGCCACACGTCACGCCGTTCCGGCTATGGCTACACCTTC. The entire variable domain, with the rest obtained from reference TRBV5-1 and TRBJ1-2, is as follows: KAGVTQTPRYLIKTRGQQVTLSCSPISGHRSVSWYQQTPGQGLQFLFEYFSETQRNKGNFPGRFSGRQFSNSRSEMNVSTLELGDSALYLCASSHTSRRSGYGYTFGSGTRLTVV.